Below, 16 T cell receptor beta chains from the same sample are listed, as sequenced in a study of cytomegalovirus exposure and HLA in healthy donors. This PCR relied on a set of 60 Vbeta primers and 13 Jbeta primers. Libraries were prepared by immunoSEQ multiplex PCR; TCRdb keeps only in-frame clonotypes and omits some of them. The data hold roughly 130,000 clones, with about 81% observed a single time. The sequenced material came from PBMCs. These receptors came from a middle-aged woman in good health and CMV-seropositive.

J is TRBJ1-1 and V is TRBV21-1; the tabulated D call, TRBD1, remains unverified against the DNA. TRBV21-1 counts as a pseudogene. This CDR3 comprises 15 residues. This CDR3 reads CVSSKGTGVCTEAFF. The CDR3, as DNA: TGTGTCAGCAGCAAAGGTACAGGGGTATGCACTGAAGCTTTCTTT.

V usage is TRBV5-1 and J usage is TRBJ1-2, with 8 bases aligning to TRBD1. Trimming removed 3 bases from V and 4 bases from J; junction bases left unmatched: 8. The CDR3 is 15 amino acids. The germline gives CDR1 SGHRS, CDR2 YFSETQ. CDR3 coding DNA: TGCGCCAGCAGCTCTTACGGGACAGGCGGCTATGGCTACACCTTC. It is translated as CASSSYGTGGYGYTF.

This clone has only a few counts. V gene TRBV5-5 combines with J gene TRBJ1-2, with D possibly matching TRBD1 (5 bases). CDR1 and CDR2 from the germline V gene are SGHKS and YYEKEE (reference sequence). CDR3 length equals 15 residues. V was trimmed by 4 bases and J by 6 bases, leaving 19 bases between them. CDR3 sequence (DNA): TGTGCCAGCAGCGCGGGGCCCATTGCTTTCGATGGCTACACCTTC. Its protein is CASSAGPIAFDGYTF.

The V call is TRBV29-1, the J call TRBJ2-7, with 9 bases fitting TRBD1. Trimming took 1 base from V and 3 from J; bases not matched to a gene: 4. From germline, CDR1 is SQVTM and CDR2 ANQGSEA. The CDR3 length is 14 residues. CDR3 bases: TGCAGCGTTGAAGTAGGGACAGGGAGCTACGAGCAGTACTTC. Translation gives CSVEVGTGSYEQYF.

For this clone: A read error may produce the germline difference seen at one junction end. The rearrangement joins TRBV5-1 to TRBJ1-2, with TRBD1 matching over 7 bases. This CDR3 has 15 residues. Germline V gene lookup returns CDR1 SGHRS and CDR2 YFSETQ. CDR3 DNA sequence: TGCGCCAGCACCTTGGAGCCGACAGGGATTTATGGCTACACCTTC. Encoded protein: CASTLEPTGIYGYTF.

CDR3 sequence: CASSFRDRGYGYTF. CDR3 coding DNA: TGTGCCAGCAGCTTCCGTGACAGGGGATATGGCTACACCTTC. The rearrangement joins TRBV11-3 to TRBJ1-2; 8 bases are shared with TRBD1. The CDR3 extends over 14 amino acids. Germline lookup yields CDR1 SGHNT and CDR2 YENEEA. Trimming removed 3 bases from V and 5 bases from J; junction bases left unmatched: 5.

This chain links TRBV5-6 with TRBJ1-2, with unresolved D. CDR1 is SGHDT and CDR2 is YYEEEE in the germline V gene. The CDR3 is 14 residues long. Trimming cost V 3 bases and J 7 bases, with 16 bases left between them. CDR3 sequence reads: CASSWRQKGGGYTF. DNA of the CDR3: TGTGCCAGCAGCTGGAGACAAAAGGGAGGTGGCTACACCTTC.

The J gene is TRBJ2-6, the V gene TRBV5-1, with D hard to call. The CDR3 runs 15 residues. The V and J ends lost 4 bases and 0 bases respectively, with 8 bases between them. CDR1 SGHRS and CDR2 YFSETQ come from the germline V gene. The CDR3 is CASSPVVSGANVLTF. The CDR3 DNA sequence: TGCGCCAGCAGCCCGGTAGTCTCTGGGGCCAACGTCCTGACTTTC.

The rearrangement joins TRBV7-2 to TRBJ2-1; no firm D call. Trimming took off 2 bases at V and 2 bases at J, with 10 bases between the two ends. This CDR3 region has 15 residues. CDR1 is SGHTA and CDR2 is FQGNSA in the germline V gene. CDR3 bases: TGTGCCAGCAGCTTAAATATTGCTACCTACAATGAGCAGTTCTTC. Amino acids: CASSLNIATYNEQFF.

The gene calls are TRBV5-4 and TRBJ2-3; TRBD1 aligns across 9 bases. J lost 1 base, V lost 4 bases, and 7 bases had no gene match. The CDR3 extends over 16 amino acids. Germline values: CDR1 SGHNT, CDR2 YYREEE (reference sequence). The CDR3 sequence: CASSLTRDRGTDTQYF. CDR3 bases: TGTGCCAGCAGCCTCACCCGGGACAGGGGCACAGATACGCAGTATTTT.

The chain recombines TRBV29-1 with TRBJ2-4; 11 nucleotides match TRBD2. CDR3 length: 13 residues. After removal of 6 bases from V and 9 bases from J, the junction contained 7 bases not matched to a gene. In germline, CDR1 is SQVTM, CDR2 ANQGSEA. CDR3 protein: CSVVSGRVSIQYF. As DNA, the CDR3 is TGCAGCGTGGTTAGCGGGAGGGTCAGCATTCAGTACTTC. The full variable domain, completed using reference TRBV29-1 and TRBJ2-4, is SAVISQKPSRDICQRGTSLTIQCQVDSQVTMMFWYRQQPGQSLTLIATANQGSEATYESGFVIDKFPISRPNLTFSTLTVSNMSPEDSSIYLCSVVSGRVSIQYFGAGTRLSVL.

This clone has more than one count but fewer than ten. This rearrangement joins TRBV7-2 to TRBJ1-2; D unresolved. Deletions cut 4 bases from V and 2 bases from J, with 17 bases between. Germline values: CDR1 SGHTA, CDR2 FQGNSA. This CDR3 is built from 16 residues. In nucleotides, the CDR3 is TGTGCCAGCAGCTCGTCCAGAGGCGCATTAAACTATGGCTACACCTTC. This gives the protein CASSSSRGALNYGYTF.

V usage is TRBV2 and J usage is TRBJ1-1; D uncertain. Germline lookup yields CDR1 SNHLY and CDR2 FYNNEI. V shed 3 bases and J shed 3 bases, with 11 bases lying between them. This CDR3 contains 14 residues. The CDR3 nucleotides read TGTGCCAGCAGTGATGATGGGAGGTACACTGAAGCTTTCTTT. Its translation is CASSDDGRYTEAFF.

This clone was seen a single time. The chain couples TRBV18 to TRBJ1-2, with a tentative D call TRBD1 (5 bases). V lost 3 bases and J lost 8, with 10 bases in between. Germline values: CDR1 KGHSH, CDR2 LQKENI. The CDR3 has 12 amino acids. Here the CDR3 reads CASSPQGSGYTF. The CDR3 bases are TGTGCCAGCTCACCCCAGGGAAGCGGCTACACCTTC.

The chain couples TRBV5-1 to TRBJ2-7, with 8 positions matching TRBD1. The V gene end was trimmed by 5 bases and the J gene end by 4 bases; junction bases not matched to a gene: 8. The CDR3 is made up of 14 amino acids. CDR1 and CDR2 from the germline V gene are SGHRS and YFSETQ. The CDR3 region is CASRGQGIRYEQYF. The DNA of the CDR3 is TGCGCCAGCAGAGGACAGGGTATACGGTACGAGCAGTACTTC.

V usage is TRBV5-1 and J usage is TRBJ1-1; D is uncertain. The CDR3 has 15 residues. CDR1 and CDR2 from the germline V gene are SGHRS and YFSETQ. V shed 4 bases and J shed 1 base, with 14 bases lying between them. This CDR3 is CASSVGSGPNTEAFF. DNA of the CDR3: TGCGCCAGCAGCGTGGGGTCTGGCCCGAACACTGAAGCTTTCTTT.